This T cell receptor (beta chain) was identified in a study of T cell responses to AZD1222 COVID-19 vaccine. For this clone: The antigen is undetermined.

The method was immunoSEQ multiplex PCR; TCRdb's version includes in-frame clones alone and lacks a portion of them. The repertoire holds approximately 110,000 clones, with roughly 90% as singletons. Germline V gives CDR1 LNHDA, CDR2 SQIVND (reference sequence). Deletions cut 4 bases from V and 3 bases from J, with 10 bases between. The CDR3 runs 15 residues. Broader study findings: White British people made up most donors, females outnumbered males, and clonal diversity was possibly underestimated.

Sample: peripheral blood, taken 28 days after the second AZD1222 dose. The chain uses TRBV19 and TRBJ2-6, with D possibly being TRBD1 (6 bases). This TCR derives from an adult who received the AZD1222 COVID-19 vaccine. For the CDR3, the DNA is TGTGCCAGTAGTAAGGGGGAACTTGGGGCCAACGTCCTGACTTTC. This encodes CASSKGELGANVLTF.